The 30 T cell receptor beta chains in this list originate from one sample, sequenced in a study of read filtering for tumor transcriptome and immune sequencing. Molecular barcoded adaptors covering alpha/delta and beta/gamma chains were used on around 370 ng RNA. TCRdb reanalysed the reads using MiXCR and keeps one entry per CDR3 protein. This sample has approximately 40,000 distinct CDR3 sequences, with around 13% found just once. What was sequenced was a population of CD138-negative cells sorted from bone marrow. These receptors were taken from a donor aged 40 or over with multiple myeloma.

The sample holds many counts of this clonotype. This sequence joins TRBV29-1 and TRBJ1-5; TRBD1 is a possible D gene (6 bases). The CDR3 runs 14 residues. Germline assignment: CDR1 SQVTM and CDR2 ANQGSEA. Trimming removed 4 bases at V and 5 bases at J, with 15 bases between. The CDR3 DNA follows: TGCAGCGTTGCCCCAGCAGGGGTCGATCAGCCCCAGCATTTT. This sequence encodes CSVAPAGVDQPQHF.

This clonotype was seen ten or more times. The V gene is TRBV20-1, the J gene TRBJ2-1, with 8 bases matching TRBD2. This CDR3 is 14 amino acids long. Unmatched junction bases numbered 11, after V lost 6 bases and J lost 7 bases. The germline V gene has CDR1 DFQATT and CDR2 SNEGSKA (reference sequence). The CDR3 reads CSATIAGLKNEQFF. In DNA form, the CDR3 reads TGCAGTGCCACAATAGCGGGGCTTAAGAATGAGCAGTTCTTC.

This clonotype was detected ten times or more. This chain uses TRBV29-1 with TRBJ1-1; 7 bases align to TRBD1. CDR1 and CDR2 (germline): SQVTM, ANQGSEA. V was clipped by 5 bases and J by 3 bases; unmatched bases: 3. This CDR3 is 12 amino acids long. In DNA, the CDR3 is TGCAGCGTTACCCAGGGGGACACTGAAGCTTTCTTT. Its translation: CSVTQGDTEAFF.

This clonotype was counted ten times or more. The chain recombines TRBV5-5 with TRBJ2-1; possibly TRBD2 for D (5 bases). This CDR3 contains 11 residues. CDR1 is SGHKS, CDR2 YYEKEE, per germline (reference sequence). Trimming removed 7 bases at V and 8 bases at J, with 10 bases between. DNA for the CDR3: TGTGCCAGCCAAAACGGGGATGAGCAGTTCTTC. It yields the protein CASQNGDEQFF.

Ten or more counts support this clonotype. The V and J genes are TRBV5-6 and TRBJ2-1; 7 bases align to TRBD2. V shed 2 bases, J shed 0 bases, and the junction held 8 bases outside the gene matches. The CDR3 consists of 17 residues. Germline V gene sequence: CDR1 SGHDT, CDR2 YYEEEE. CDR3 protein: CASSFRTSGRSYNEQFF. CDR3 bases: TGTGCCAGCAGCTTCAGGACTAGTGGCCGCTCCTACAATGAGCAGTTCTTC.

This clonotype was counted ten times or more. This rearrangement joins TRBV5-1 to TRBJ2-1; a possible D gene is TRBD2 (6 bases). Germline CDR1 and CDR2: SGHRS and YFSETQ. V lost 0 bases to trimming and J lost 9 bases, with 10 bases between them. The CDR3 has 13 residues. In nucleotides, the CDR3 is TGCGCCAGCAGCTTGGGGGCCGGGGGTGAGCAGTTCTTC. This sequence encodes CASSLGAGGEQFF.

This clonotype was detected many times. The rearrangement links TRBV28 to TRBJ2-7; D is ambiguous. Germline V gene lookup returns CDR1 MDHEN and CDR2 SYDVKM. CDR3 length: 11 amino acids. V shed 4 bases and J shed 3 bases, with 4 bases lying between them. The CDR3 DNA reads as TGTGCCAGCAGTTCCATCTACGAGCAGTACTTC. Amino acid sequence: CASSSIYEQYF.

Remarks on this clonotype: A much larger clone differs by one base, so this may be a read error. The V call is TRBV11-2, the J call TRBJ2-1; the match to TRBD2 covers 15 bases. This CDR3 spans 16 amino acids. CDR1 is SGHAT, CDR2 FQNNGV, per germline. The CDR3 DNA follows: TGTGCCGGCAGCTCCGGACTAGCGGGAGGGCCGAGTGAGCAGTTCTTC. This encodes CAGSSGLAGGPSEQFF.

This clonotype was observed many times. V is TRBV5-4 and J is TRBJ2-5; D may be TRBD1 (6 bases). V dropped 2 bases and J dropped 5 bases, with 16 bases sitting between them. CDR1 is SGHNT and CDR2 is YYREEE in the germline V gene (reference sequence). There are 15 residues in the CDR3. CDR3: CASSFTRTRGETQYF. The CDR3 DNA reads as TGTGCCAGCAGCTTTACACGGACCAGGGGTGAGACCCAGTACTTC.

This clonotype was detected only a few times. The CDR3 DNA reads TGCGCCAGCAGCCGGACTAGCGGGAGGTTCGGGGAGACCCAGTACTTC. It yields the protein CASSRTSGRFGETQYF. The V gene is TRBV5-1, the J gene TRBJ2-5; 14 bases align to TRBD2. V gave up 4 bases and J gave up 5 bases; unmatched junction bases: 7. The germline CDR1 and CDR2 sequences are SGHRS and YFSETQ. The CDR3 is 16 residues long.

This clonotype has a single count. The chain uses TRBV4-2 and TRBJ2-3; 12 bases fit TRBD2. V was clipped by 0 bases and J by 5 bases; unmatched bases: 9. CDR1 and CDR2 (germline): LGHNA, YNFKEQ. The CDR3 runs to 18 residues. The CDR3: CASSQELAGGVIQDTQYF. The CDR3 DNA sequence: TGTGCCAGCAGCCAAGAACTAGCGGGAGGTGTAATCCAAGATACGCAGTATTTT.

In this sample, this clonotype turned up many times. This chain uses TRBV18 with TRBJ1-6; 9 bases fit TRBD1. This CDR3 has 19 residues. The J segment lost 2 bases and the V segment lost 1 base, leaving 9 bases of the junction unmatched. Germline V gives CDR1 KGHSH, CDR2 LQKENI. CDR3 loop: CASSPRRTGEGTYNSPLHF. CDR3 bases: TGTGCCAGCTCACCACGACGGACAGGGGAAGGGACCTATAATTCACCCCTCCACTTT.

This clonotype has just a few counts. This may stem from a read error, because a much larger clone lies one nucleotide away. V usage is TRBV6-1 and J usage is TRBJ2-2; tentatively, D is TRBD1 (5 bases). CDR3 length equals 13 residues. The germline gives CDR1 MNHNS, CDR2 SASEGT. The V end was cut by 3 bases, the J end by 6 bases, with 8 bases between. The DNA for the CDR3 is TGTGCCAGCAGTGATGAAGGGGCCGGGGAGCTGTTTTTT. Protein product: CASSDEGAGELFF.

At least ten counts were recorded for this clonotype. This chain connects TRBV5-1 to TRBJ2-1, with D uncertain. This CDR3 is built from 13 residues. The V gene lost 5 bases and the J gene lost 2 bases, with 8 bases spanning the gap. Germline CDR1 is SGHRS and CDR2 is YFSETQ. CDR3 amino acids: CASSWVAYNEQFF. CDR3 coding DNA: TGCGCCAGCAGTTGGGTCGCCTACAATGAGCAGTTCTTC.

This clonotype appeared many times. The chain links TRBV19 to TRBJ2-5; D unclear. Germline CDR1 and CDR2: LNHDA and SQIVND (reference sequence). Trimming stripped 2 bases from V and 2 bases from J, with 6 bases between. The CDR3 loop spans 13 amino acids. The CDR3 region has the DNA TGTGCCAGTAGTATAATCGGTCAAGAGACCCAGTACTTC. It is translated as CASSIIGQETQYF.

This clonotype was counted a few times. The gene calls are TRBV29-1 and TRBJ2-7, with 7 bases aligning to TRBD2. V lost 7 bases, J lost 4 bases, and 10 bases stayed unmatched. This CDR3 is built from 13 residues. Germline V lookup: CDR1 SQVTM, CDR2 ANQGSEA. The CDR3 sequence is CSAIDGRTYEQYF. CDR3 bases: TGCAGCGCTATTGACGGGAGGACTTACGAGCAGTACTTC.

This clonotype was detected ten times or more. This rearrangement joins TRBV5-1 to TRBJ2-3, with TRBD2 as a possible D gene (5 bases). Between the trimmed V and J ends, which lost 3 bases and 2 bases, there was a span of 7 bases. Germline assignment: CDR1 SGHRS and CDR2 YFSETQ. The CDR3 is made up of 13 amino acids. The CDR3 DNA is TGCGCCAGCAGCTCCGGGGACACAGATACGCAGTATTTT. It is translated as CASSSGDTDTQYF. Looking up the rest from reference TRBV5-1 and TRBJ2-3 gives the full variable domain: KAGVTQTPRYLIKTRGQQVTLSCSPISGHRSVSWYQQTPGQGLQFLFEYFSETQRNKGNFPGRFSGRQFSNSRSEMNVSTLELGDSALYLCASSSGDTDTQYFGPGTRLTVL.

This clonotype was detected ten times or more. The gene calls are TRBV6-5 and TRBJ2-2; 11 bases fit TRBD2. The CDR3 extends over 15 amino acids. Germline lookup yields CDR1 MNHEY and CDR2 SVGAGI. V shed 7 bases and J 0 bases; nucleotides not matched to a gene: 1. DNA for the CDR3: TGTGCCAGCAAACTAGCGGGAGCGAACACCGGGGAGCTGTTTTTT. It translates to CASKLAGANTGELFF.

This clonotype has a count of ten or more. V is TRBV29-1 and J is TRBJ2-5; the D gene is possibly TRBD1 (6 bases). V was pared by 3 bases and J by 2 bases, with 10 bases between. The CDR3 consists of 13 residues. CDR1 SQVTM and CDR2 ANQGSEA come from the germline V gene. The DNA for the CDR3 is TGCAGCGTTGAGCGAGGACAGCAAGAGACCCAGTACTTC. This codes for CSVERGQQETQYF. The full variable domain, its missing parts supplied by reference TRBV29-1 and TRBJ2-5, is SAVISQKPSRDICQRGTSLTIQCQVDSQVTMMFWYRQQPGQSLTLIATANQGSEATYESGFVIDKFPISRPNLTFSTLTVSNMSPEDSSIYLCSVERGQQETQYFGPGTRLLVL.

At least ten counts were recorded for this clonotype. This chain links TRBV7-2 with TRBJ2-5; 12 nucleotides align to TRBD2. CDR1 SGHTA and CDR2 FQGNSA come from the germline V gene. V lost 0 bases and J lost 4; bases outside the gene matches: 9. This CDR3 spans 18 amino acids. The CDR3 sequence: CASSLAIGLAGSRETQYF. The CDR3 bases are TGTGCCAGCAGCTTAGCGATTGGACTAGCGGGATCTAGAGAGACCCAGTACTTC.

This clonotype appeared many times. The V and J genes are TRBV6-2 or TRBV6-3 and TRBJ2-7, with D unresolved. V dropped 4 bases and J dropped 6 bases, with 7 bases sitting between them. The germline CDR1 and CDR2 sequences are MNHEY and SVGEGT. The CDR3 extends over 11 amino acids. The CDR3 loop is CASSSYVEQYF. The DNA for the CDR3 is TGTGCCAGCAGTTCATATGTCGAGCAGTACTTC.

This clonotype was seen ten or more times. The CDR3 DNA follows: TGTGCCAGCAGCTTAGAGGGACTAGCGGGCGGGCCTAGCACAGATACGCAGTATTTT. Protein product: CASSLEGLAGGPSTDTQYF. The chain recombines TRBV7-2 with TRBJ2-3, with 12 nucleotides matching TRBD2. CDR1 and CDR2 (germline): SGHTA, FQGNSA. This CDR3 spans 19 amino acids. Trimming at V came to 1 base and at J to 0 bases, leaving 8 bases not matched to a gene.

This clonotype was seen only a few times. This chain uses TRBV5-1 with TRBJ1-3; D might be TRBD1 (5 bases). Germline-derived CDR1 and CDR2 are SGHRS and YFSETQ. This CDR3 is built from 18 residues. Trimming cost V 1 base and J 0 bases, with 17 bases left between them. The CDR3 reads CASSLSPRDGASGNTIYF. CDR3 sequence (DNA): TGCGCCAGCAGCTTGTCCCCCCGCGACGGGGCCTCTGGAAACACCATATATTTT.

This clonotype came up once. The V gene is TRBV7-2, the J gene TRBJ2-7, with a tentative D call TRBD2 (5 bases). The CDR3 extends over 13 amino acids. The V gene lost 5 bases and the J gene lost 7 bases, with 15 bases spanning the gap. In germline, CDR1 is SGHTA, CDR2 FQGNSA. The CDR3 nucleotides are TGTGCCAGCAGCCAGACCCAACCGGGAGAGCAGTACTTC. It encodes CASSQTQPGEQYF.

Comments on this clonotype: Since the CDR3 does not end with the conserved phenylalanine or tryptophan, this likely comes from a read error. The chain combines TRBV29-1 with TRBJ1-1; D might be TRBD1 (5 bases). The CDR3 covers 14 residues. The germline V gene has CDR1 SQVTM and CDR2 ANQGSEA. Here the CDR3 DNA reads TGCAGCGCAGGAACAGGCTACTTGAACACTGGAGCTTTCCTT. As protein: CSAGTGYLNTGAFL.

This clonotype was found many times. CDR3 coding DNA: TGCGCCAGCAGCTTGGGGACTACAAATGAGCAGTTCTTC. This encodes CASSLGTTNEQFF. The rearrangement joins TRBV5-1 to TRBJ2-1; maybe TRBD2 (6 bases). V lost 0 bases and J lost 7, with 8 bases in between. CDR3 length equals 13 residues. Germline V gene lookup returns CDR1 SGHRS and CDR2 YFSETQ.

This clonotype was detected a few times. The chain has TRBV28 and TRBJ2-3; TRBD2 is a possible D gene (6 bases). The V and J ends lost 0 bases and 2 bases respectively, with 18 bases between them. The CDR3 has 18 amino acids. Germline V gene lookup returns CDR1 MDHEN and CDR2 SYDVKM. CDR3 loop: CASSLWGVEGYPTDTQYF. The CDR3 nucleotides read TGTGCCAGCAGTTTATGGGGTGTGGAGGGCTATCCCACAGATACGCAGTATTTT. The full variable domain, rest sourced from reference TRBV28 and TRBJ2-3, is DVKVTQSSRYLVKRTGEKVFLECVQDMDHENMFWYRQDPGLGLRLIYFSYDVKMKEKGDIPEGYSVSREKKERFSLILESASTNQTSMYLCASSLWGVEGYPTDTQYFGPGTRLTVL.

The sample holds many counts of this clonotype. The chain uses TRBV2 and TRBJ2-7, with D possibly being TRBD1 or TRBD2 (5 bases each). Germline V CDR1 and CDR2: SNHLY, FYNNEI. The CDR3 is 14 amino acids. The V end lost 3 bases, the J end lost 0 bases, and 9 bases lay between the germline ends. This CDR3 reads CASSDWGSSYEQYF. DNA for the CDR3: TGTGCCAGCAGTGACTGGGGGAGCTCCTACGAGCAGTACTTC.

The chain is built from TRBV27 and TRBJ2-1; D could derive from TRBD1 or TRBD2 (6 bases each). The CDR3 consists of 13 residues. Germline values: CDR1 MNHEY, CDR2 SMNVEV (reference sequence). V was trimmed by 2 bases and J by 6 bases, leaving 8 bases between them. As DNA, the CDR3 is TGTGCCAGCAGTTTAGGGGGGCCCAATGAGCAGTTCTTC. Translation gives CASSLGGPNEQFF.

In its sample, this clonotype was seen many times. The chain carries TRBV18 and TRBJ2-5, with D unresolved. The CDR3 runs to 12 residues. The V end lost 3 bases, the J end lost 1 base, and 3 bases lay between the germline ends. CDR1 is KGHSH, CDR2 LQKENI, per germline. The CDR3 spells CASSPIQETQYF. The CDR3 nucleotides read TGTGCCAGCTCACCGATCCAAGAGACCCAGTACTTC.